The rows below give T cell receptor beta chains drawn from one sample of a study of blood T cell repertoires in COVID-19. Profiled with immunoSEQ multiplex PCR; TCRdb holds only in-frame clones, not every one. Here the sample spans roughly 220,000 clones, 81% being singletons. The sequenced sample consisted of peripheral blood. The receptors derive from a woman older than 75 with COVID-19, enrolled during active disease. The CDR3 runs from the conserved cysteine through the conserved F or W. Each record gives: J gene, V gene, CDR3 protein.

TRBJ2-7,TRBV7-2,CASSSGYGGEQYF
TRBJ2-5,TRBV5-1,CASSRGLAGPDRETQYF
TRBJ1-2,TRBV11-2,CASSLDRAAGRGYTF
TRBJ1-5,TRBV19,CASSNGLFYSNQPQHF
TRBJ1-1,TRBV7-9,CASRGETGAFVTEAFF
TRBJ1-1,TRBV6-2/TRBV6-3,CASSPLQGTEAFF
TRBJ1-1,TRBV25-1,CASSESNKNTEAFF
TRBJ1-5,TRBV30,CAWSGSLPSNQPQHF
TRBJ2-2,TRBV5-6,CASSSGTANTGELFF
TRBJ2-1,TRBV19,CASSRTSGRSNEQFF